One and the same sample provided the 6 T cell receptor beta chains below, sequenced in a study of spatial heterogeneity in lung cancer. Described time point: blood at routine non-recurrence follow-up after resection. TCRdb re-called the 5' RACE reads with MiXCR, one entry per CDR3 protein. This sample yields approximately 93,000 distinct CDR3 sequences, of which 15% to 20% are seen a single time; 21% belongs to the top ten. Sample: PBMCs, taken at follow-up. The source is a male donor with early-stage non-small cell lung cancer.

The chain carries TRBV12-3 or TRBV12-4 and TRBJ2-7, with D perhaps TRBD2 (5 bases). V was cut by 3 bases and J by 0 bases, with 9 bases left in between. This CDR3 spans 14 amino acids. CDR3 nucleotides: TGTGCCAGCAGTTTTACCGCGGGCTCCTACGAGCAGTACTTC. This codes for CASSFTAGSYEQYF.

The CDR3, as DNA: TGTGCCAGTAGTATGCCCCGACAGGGGACCACCACCAATCAGCCCCAGCATTTT. Amino acids: CASSMPRQGTTTNQPQHF. The chain joins TRBV19 to TRBJ1-5; TRBD1 matches at 8 bases. Germline-derived CDR1 and CDR2 are LNHDA and SQIVND (reference sequence). This CDR3 contains 18 residues. V gave up 3 bases and J gave up 3 bases; unmatched junction bases: 13.

This clonotype was counted between two and nine times. This rearrangement joins TRBV14 to TRBJ2-5, with 9 nucleotides matching TRBD2. Germline lookup yields CDR1 SGHDN and CDR2 FVKESK. CDR3 length: 15 amino acids. V dropped 6 bases and J dropped 5; count of bases not matched to a gene: 10. The CDR3 nucleotides are TGTGCCAGCAGGCTTAGCGGGAGAGGAATTGAGACCCAGTACTTC. It specifies CASRLSGRGIETQYF.

The chain couples TRBV24-1 to TRBJ1-1, with a weak D call TRBD1 (5 bases). V lost 7 bases, J lost 7 bases, and 15 bases lay in between. CDR3 length equals 13 residues. From germline, CDR1 is KGHDR and CDR2 SFDVKD. The CDR3 nucleotides are TGTGCCACCAGCCTTGCAGGGAAGGGTGAAGCTTTCTTT. Residues: CATSLAGKGEAFF.

This chain uses TRBV20-1 with TRBJ2-1; no firm D call. V lost 0 bases to trimming and J lost 7 bases, with 4 bases between them. The germline V gene has CDR1 DFQATT and CDR2 SNEGSKA (reference sequence). The CDR3 consists of 11 residues. The CDR3 nucleotides read TGCAGTGCTAGAGATTGGAATGAGCAGTTCTTC. This gives the protein CSARDWNEQFF.

The chain recombines TRBV19 with TRBJ2-1, with D perhaps matching TRBD2 (6 bases). V shed 0 bases and J shed 7 bases, with 19 bases lying between them. Germline V gene data show CDR1 as LNHDA and CDR2 as SQIVND (reference sequence). CDR3 length equals 17 residues. Written as DNA, the CDR3 is TGTGCCAGTAGTATAGATCAGCAGCACCCGGGGAGGAATGAGCAGTTCTTC. Protein sequence: CASSIDQQHPGRNEQFF.